These 17 T cell receptor beta chains were all obtained from the same sample, sequenced in a study of early T cells in non-severe SARS-CoV-2 infection. Via MiXCR, TCRdb re-called the 5' RACE reads, giving one row per CDR3 protein. Of approximately 38,000 distinct CDR3 sequences in the sample, around 4.1% were seen once. Material: whole blood. These TCRs come from an adult who was a healthcare worker with PCR-confirmed SARS-CoV-2 infection or an uninfected control (not recorded which).

This clonotype was counted ten times or more. The chain carries TRBV10-3 and TRBJ1-2; TRBD1 agrees at 7 bases. With V trimmed by 2 bases and J by 8 bases, 14 bases remained unmatched. CDR1 is ENHRY, CDR2 SYGVKD, per germline. The CDR3 is 16 residues long. The CDR3 is CAISEGGTAIKGGYTF. The CDR3 bases are TGTGCCATCAGTGAGGGGGGGACAGCCATTAAGGGAGGCTACACCTTC.

The chain uses TRBV2 and TRBJ2-7, with TRBD2 as a possible D gene (6 bases). V lost 8 bases and J 3 bases, leaving 17 bases between the germline ends. The CDR3 has 14 amino acids. Germline assignment: CDR1 SNHLY and CDR2 FYNNEI. In DNA, the CDR3 is TGTGCCAGCCGGGAAGAGGGACTGGTCTACGAGCAGTACTTC. It specifies CASREEGLVYEQYF.

This chain uses TRBV5-6 with TRBJ2-3; no firm D call. V was clipped by 2 bases and J by 3 bases, with 7 bases between them. Germline V gene lookup returns CDR1 SGHDT and CDR2 YYEEEE. The CDR3 is 13 amino acids. CDR3 residues: CASSLKTTDTQYF. The DNA of the CDR3 is TGTGCCAGCAGCTTAAAGACGACAGATACGCAGTATTTT.

This clonotype was recorded many times. This chain joins TRBV4-3 and TRBJ1-1; 9 bases fit TRBD1. J gave up 5 bases and V 0 bases, and 4 bases lay outside the gene matches. Germline V gives CDR1 LGHNA, CDR2 YSLEER. The CDR3 contains 15 residues. CDR3 amino acids: CASSQDRQGDTEAFF. The CDR3 nucleotides are TGCGCCAGCAGCCAAGACAGACAGGGGGATACTGAAGCTTTCTTT.

This clonotype came up a few times. This chain uses TRBV6-6 with TRBJ1-5; no reliable D call. Trimming left V 0 bases short and J 5 bases short, with 14 bases between. The CDR3 runs to 16 residues. Germline values: CDR1 MNHNY, CDR2 SVGAGI (reference sequence). Here the CDR3 reads CASSYSQSRYDQPQHF. CDR3 bases: TGTGCCAGCAGTTACTCGCAGAGTAGGTATGATCAGCCCCAGCATTTT.

In its sample, this clonotype was seen many times. The chain has TRBV27 and TRBJ2-7, with D hard to call. The CDR3 is 14 amino acids. The V end was cut by 6 bases, the J end by 1 base, with 13 bases between. Germline V gene lookup returns CDR1 MNHEY and CDR2 SMNVEV (reference sequence). The DNA for the CDR3 is TGTGCCAGCAGCCCGAATCCTTTTTCCTACGAGCAGTACTTC. It yields the protein CASSPNPFSYEQYF.

This clonotype was counted many times. V usage is TRBV20-1 and J usage is TRBJ2-7; 10 bases fit TRBD1. Germline V gives CDR1 DFQATT, CDR2 SNEGSKA (reference sequence). This CDR3 has 16 amino acids. Trimming took 3 bases from V and 4 from J; bases not matched to a gene: 12. For the CDR3, the DNA is TGCAGTGCTAGCCCTAAGATTGGACAGGGGGGTTACGAGCAGTACTTC. Residues: CSASPKIGQGGYEQYF.

This clonotype was seen ten or more times. The chain is built from TRBV10-1 and TRBJ2-2; 7 bases map to TRBD1. This CDR3 is 13 amino acids long. Germline V gene data show CDR1 as WNHNN and CDR2 as SYGVQD (reference sequence). Germline trimming cut 3 bases from V and 6 bases from J; bases unmatched to any gene: 1. The chain's CDR3 is CASSETGAGELFF. DNA of the CDR3: TGCGCCAGCAGTGAAACAGGGGCCGGGGAGCTGTTTTTT.

There are many counts of this clonotype. The rearrangement joins TRBV6-5 to TRBJ2-7; 11 bases map to TRBD2. V dropped 6 bases and J dropped 6; count of bases not matched to a gene: 10. Germline CDR1 reads MNHEY; CDR2 reads SVGAGI. The CDR3 length is 15 residues. DNA of the CDR3: TGTGCCAGCAGGCCACTAGCGGGGGTCTCTGGCGAGCAGTACTTC. This translates into CASRPLAGVSGEQYF.

This clonotype ranks as medium-sized. The rearrangement uses TRBV7-2 and TRBJ2-4; the D gene is possibly TRBD2 (6 bases). This CDR3 is built from 16 residues. Per the germline V gene, CDR1 is SGHTA and CDR2 is FQGNSA. Trimming took off 1 base at V and 0 bases at J, with 10 bases between the two ends. The CDR3 nucleotides are TGTGCCAGCAGCTTAGATAGCGGCCTAGCCAAAAACATTCAGTACTTC. Encoded protein: CASSLDSGLAKNIQYF.

This clonotype was seen at least ten times. The J gene is TRBJ2-4, the V gene TRBV18, with D unresolved. V was pared by 0 bases and J by 0 bases, with 18 bases between. The CDR3 is 19 amino acids. Germline lookup yields CDR1 KGHSH and CDR2 LQKENI. The DNA for the CDR3 is TGTGCCAGCTCACCACCACGGGTCCCCACCTTGCTAGCCAAAAACATTCAGTACTTC. Protein sequence: CASSPPRVPTLLAKNIQYF.

This clonotype was picked up many times. This chain uses TRBV19 with TRBJ2-2; tentatively, D is TRBD1 (7 bases). Germline-derived CDR1 and CDR2 are LNHDA and SQIVND (reference sequence). This CDR3 comprises 19 residues. V was clipped by 9 bases and J by 3 bases, with 29 bases between them. CDR3 bases: TGTGCCAGCCTACAGGGGTTTAGCGGTCGGGCGCAACACACCGGGGAGCTGTTTTTT. Its translation: CASLQGFSGRAQHTGELFF.

This clonotype was observed at least ten times. The gene calls are TRBV29-1 and TRBJ2-5, with 10 nucleotides matching TRBD1. The CDR3 has 14 amino acids. The V and J ends lost 2 bases and 5 bases, in that order; junction bases with no gene match: 5. The germline CDR1 and CDR2 sequences are SQVTM and ANQGSEA. The CDR3 protein is CSVEPGQGSETQYF. The CDR3, as DNA: TGCAGCGTTGAACCGGGACAGGGGTCGGAGACCCAGTACTTC.

The sample holds many counts of this clonotype. The chain joins TRBV10-3 to TRBJ2-6; the D is unclear. The V end was cut by 3 bases, the J end by 0 bases, with 3 bases between. CDR3 length: 14 amino acids. Per germline, CDR1 ENHRY and CDR2 SYGVKD. CDR3 protein: CAISDSSGANVLTF. The CDR3 DNA sequence: TGTGCCATCAGTGATAGCTCTGGGGCCAACGTCCTGACTTTC.

DNA for the CDR3: TGTGCCAGCAGTTTCGCCCTGACAGGGGGAATTGAAGCTTTCTTT. Residues: CASSFALTGGIEAFF. V gene TRBV6-2 or TRBV6-3 combines with J gene TRBJ1-1; TRBD1 matches at 9 bases. V was pared by 4 bases and J by 7 bases, with 10 bases of the junction left unmatched. This CDR3 is built from 15 residues. The germline V gene has CDR1 MNHEY and CDR2 SVGEGT.

This clonotype was detected ten times or more. J is TRBJ2-3 and V is TRBV19, with 10 bases lining up with TRBD1. The CDR3 has 14 amino acids. V shed 9 bases and J 3 bases; nucleotides not matched to a gene: 6. CDR1 and CDR2 (germline): LNHDA, SQIVND (reference sequence). CDR3 sequence reads: CASRDRGGTDTQYF. The CDR3 nucleotides are TGTGCCAGCCGGGACAGGGGTGGAACAGATACGCAGTATTTT.

This clonotype was seen a handful of times. This rearrangement joins TRBV11-2 to TRBJ2-5; perhaps TRBD1 as D (5 bases). This CDR3 region has 15 residues. CDR1 and CDR2 (germline): SGHAT, FQNNGV. V was cut by 1 base and J by 5 bases, with 14 bases left in between. CDR3 loop: CASSLGGRAEETQYF. The CDR3 nucleotides read TGTGCCAGCAGCTTAGGTGGCAGGGCCGAGGAGACCCAGTACTTC.